This T cell receptor beta chain was sequenced for a study of blood T cell repertoires in COVID-19. Clones were read by immunoSEQ multiplex PCR, and TCRdb kept only the in-frame ones, dropping some. The sample gives about 380,000 clones, about 80% of which show up once; about 1.2% is in the top ten. CDR3 length equals 16 residues. Germline values: CDR1 SGHDN, CDR2 FVKESK. V lost 4 bases and J lost 5, with 20 bases in between. This chain uses TRBV14 with TRBJ2-5; tentative D call: TRBD2 (6 bases). The origin of this receptor is a human donor with acute or convalescent COVID-19. The donor label of this sample is uncertain. Input material: peripheral blood. The CDR3 DNA reads as TGTGCCAGCAGCCCTACGAGGCGGGGCTCTGGGGAGACCCAGTACTTC. Its protein is CASSPTRRGSGETQYF.